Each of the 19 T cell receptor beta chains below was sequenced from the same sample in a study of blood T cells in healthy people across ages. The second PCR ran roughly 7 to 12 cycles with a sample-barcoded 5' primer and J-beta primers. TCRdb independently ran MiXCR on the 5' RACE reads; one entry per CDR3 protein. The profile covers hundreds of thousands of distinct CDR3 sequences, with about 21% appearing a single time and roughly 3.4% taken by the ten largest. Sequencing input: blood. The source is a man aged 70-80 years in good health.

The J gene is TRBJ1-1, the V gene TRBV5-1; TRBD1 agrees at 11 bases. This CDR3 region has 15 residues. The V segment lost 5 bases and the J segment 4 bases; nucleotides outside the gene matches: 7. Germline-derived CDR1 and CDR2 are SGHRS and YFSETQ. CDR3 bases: TGCGCCAGCAGTGGACAGGGGGCATGGGGCACTGAAGCTTTCTTT. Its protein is CASSGQGAWGTEAFF.

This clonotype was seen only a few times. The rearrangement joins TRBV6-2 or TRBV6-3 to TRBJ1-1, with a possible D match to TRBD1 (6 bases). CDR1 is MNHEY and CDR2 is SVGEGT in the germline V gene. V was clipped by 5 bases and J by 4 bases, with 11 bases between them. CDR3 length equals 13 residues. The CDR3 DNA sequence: TGTGCCAGCAGTCCGACAGGCCTCACTGAAGCTTTCTTT. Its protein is CASSPTGLTEAFF.

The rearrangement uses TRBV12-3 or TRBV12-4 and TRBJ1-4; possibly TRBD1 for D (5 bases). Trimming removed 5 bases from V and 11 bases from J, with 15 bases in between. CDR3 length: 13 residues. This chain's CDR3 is CASSDGEWGKLFF. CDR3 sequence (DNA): TGTGCCAGCAGTGACGGGGAGTGGGGGAAACTGTTTTTT.

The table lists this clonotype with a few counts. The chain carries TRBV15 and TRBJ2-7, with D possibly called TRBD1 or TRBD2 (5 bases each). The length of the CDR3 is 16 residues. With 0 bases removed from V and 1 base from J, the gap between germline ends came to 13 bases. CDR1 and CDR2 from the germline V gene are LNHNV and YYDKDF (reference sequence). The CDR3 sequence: CATSRDSGSGSYEQYF. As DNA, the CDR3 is TGTGCCACCAGCAGAGATTCAGGGTCGGGGTCCTACGAGCAGTACTTC.

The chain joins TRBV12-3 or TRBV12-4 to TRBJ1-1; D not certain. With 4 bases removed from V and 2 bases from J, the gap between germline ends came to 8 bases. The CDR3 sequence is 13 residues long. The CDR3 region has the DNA TGTGCCAGCAGTTCAGAGCAAAACACTGAAGCTTTCTTT. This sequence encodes CASSSEQNTEAFF.

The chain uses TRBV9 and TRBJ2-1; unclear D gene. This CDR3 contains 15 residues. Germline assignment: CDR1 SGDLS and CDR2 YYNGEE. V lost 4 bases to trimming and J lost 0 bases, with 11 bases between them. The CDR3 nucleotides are TGTGCCAGCAGCCTGACCTACTCCTCCTACAATGAGCAGTTCTTC. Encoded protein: CASSLTYSSYNEQFF.

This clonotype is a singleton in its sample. In DNA form, the CDR3 reads TGCAGTGCTGGCCTAAATTTAGCGCGACAGTTCTTC. Protein product: CSAGLNLARQFF. The chain uses TRBV20-1 and TRBJ2-5; weak D call: TRBD2 (5 bases). The DNA matches TRBJ2-1 better at its end, which makes the J call doubtful. CDR3 length: 12 residues. Germline CDR1 and CDR2: DFQATT and SNEGSKA (reference sequence).

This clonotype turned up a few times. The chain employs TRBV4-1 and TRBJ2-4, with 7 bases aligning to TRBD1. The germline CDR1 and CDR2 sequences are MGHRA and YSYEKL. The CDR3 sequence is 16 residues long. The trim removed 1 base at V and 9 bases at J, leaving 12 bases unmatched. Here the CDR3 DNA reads TGCGCCAGCAGCCAAGTATCAGGGACAGTGGTAGGCATTCAGTACTTC. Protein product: CASSQVSGTVVGIQYF.

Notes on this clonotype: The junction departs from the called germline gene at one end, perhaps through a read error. CDR3 region: CASSDGTSGYNERFF. Written as DNA, the CDR3 is TGTGCCAGCAGCGATGGGACTAGTGGATACAATGAGCGGTTCTTC. The genes are TRBV28 and TRBJ2-1; 8 bases match TRBD2. Germline assignment: CDR1 MDHEN and CDR2 SYDVKM. This CDR3 spans 15 amino acids.

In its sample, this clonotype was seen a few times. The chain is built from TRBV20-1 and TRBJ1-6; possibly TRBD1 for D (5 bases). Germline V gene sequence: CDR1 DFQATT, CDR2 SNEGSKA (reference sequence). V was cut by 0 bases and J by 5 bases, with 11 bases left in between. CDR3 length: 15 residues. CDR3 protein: CSARETGANNSPLHF. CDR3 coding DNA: TGCAGTGCTAGAGAAACCGGGGCCAATAATTCACCCCTCCACTTT.

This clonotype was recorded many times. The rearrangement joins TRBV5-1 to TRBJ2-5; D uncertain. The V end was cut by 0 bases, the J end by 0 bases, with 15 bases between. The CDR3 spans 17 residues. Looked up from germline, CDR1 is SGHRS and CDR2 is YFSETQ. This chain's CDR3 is CASSLGADTRDQETQYF. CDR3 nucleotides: TGCGCCAGCAGCTTGGGGGCAGATACCCGAGACCAAGAGACCCAGTACTTC.

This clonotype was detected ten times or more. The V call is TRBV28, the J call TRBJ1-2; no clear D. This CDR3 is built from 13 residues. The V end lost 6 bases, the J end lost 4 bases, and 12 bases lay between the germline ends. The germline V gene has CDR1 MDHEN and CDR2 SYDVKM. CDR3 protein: CASRSDGPYGYTF. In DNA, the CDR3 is TGTGCCAGCAGGTCAGACGGGCCCTATGGCTACACCTTC.

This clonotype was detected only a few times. The CDR3 loop reads CASSTRKTGAYEQYF. The DNA for the CDR3 is TGTGCCAGCAGCACCCGAAAAACGGGGGCATACGAGCAGTACTTC. The J gene is TRBJ2-5, the V gene TRBV7-2, with D perhaps being TRBD1 or TRBD2 (6 bases each). The better agreement between TRBJ2-7 and the DNA end casts doubt on the J call. CDR3 length: 15 residues. Germline assignment: CDR1 SGHTA and CDR2 FQGNSA.

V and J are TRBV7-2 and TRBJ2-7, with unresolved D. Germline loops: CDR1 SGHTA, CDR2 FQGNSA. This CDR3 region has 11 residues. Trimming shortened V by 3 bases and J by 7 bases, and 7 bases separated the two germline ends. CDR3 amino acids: CASSLYLEQYF. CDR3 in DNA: TGTGCCAGCAGCTTGTATCTGGAGCAGTACTTC.

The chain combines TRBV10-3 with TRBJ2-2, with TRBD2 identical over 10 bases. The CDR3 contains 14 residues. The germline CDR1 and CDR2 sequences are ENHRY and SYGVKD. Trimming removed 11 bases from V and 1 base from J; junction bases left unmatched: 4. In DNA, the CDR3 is TGTGCCGCGGGGACTAGCGAGAACACCGGGGAGCTGTTTTTT. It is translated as CAAGTSENTGELFF.

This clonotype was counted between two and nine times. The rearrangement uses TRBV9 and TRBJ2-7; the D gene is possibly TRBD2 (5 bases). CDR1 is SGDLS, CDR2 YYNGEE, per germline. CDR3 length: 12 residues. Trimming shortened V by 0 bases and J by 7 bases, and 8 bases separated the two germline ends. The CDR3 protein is CASSVAAGEQYF. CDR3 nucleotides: TGTGCCAGCAGCGTAGCCGCGGGTGAGCAGTACTTC.

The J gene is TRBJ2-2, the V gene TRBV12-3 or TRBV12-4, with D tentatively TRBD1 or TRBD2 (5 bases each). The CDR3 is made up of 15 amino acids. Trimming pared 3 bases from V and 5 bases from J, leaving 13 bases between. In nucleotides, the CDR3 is TGTGCCAGCAGTTTCAGGGAACCGGGGACCGGGGAGCTGTTTTTT. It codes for CASSFREPGTGELFF.

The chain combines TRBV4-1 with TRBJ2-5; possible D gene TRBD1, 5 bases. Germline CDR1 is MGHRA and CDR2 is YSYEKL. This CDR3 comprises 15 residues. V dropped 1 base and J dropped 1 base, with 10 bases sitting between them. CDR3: CASSQGGSPQETQYF. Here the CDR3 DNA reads TGCGCCAGCAGCCAAGGGGGCAGCCCCCAAGAGACCCAGTACTTC.

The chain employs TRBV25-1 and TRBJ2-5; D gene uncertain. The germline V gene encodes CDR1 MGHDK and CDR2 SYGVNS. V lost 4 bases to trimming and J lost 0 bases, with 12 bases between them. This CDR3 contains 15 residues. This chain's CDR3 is CASSAPDGYQETQYF. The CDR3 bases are TGTGCCAGCAGTGCCCCGGACGGGTACCAAGAGACCCAGTACTTC.